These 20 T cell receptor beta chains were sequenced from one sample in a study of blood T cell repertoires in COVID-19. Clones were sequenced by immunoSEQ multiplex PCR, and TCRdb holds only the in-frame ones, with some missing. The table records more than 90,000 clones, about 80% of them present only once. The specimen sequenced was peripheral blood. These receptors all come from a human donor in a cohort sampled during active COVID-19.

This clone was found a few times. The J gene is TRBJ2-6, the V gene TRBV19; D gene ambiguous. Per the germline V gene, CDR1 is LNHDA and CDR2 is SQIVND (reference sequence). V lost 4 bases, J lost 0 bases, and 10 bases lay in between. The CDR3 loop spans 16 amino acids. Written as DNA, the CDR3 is TGTGCCAGTAGTACCCCCCACGGCTCTGGGGCCAACGTCCTGACTTTC. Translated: CASSTPHGSGANVLTF. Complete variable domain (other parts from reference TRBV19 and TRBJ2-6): DGGITQSPKYLFRKEGQNVTLSCEQNLNHDAMYWYRQDPGQGLRLIYYSQIVNDFQKGDIAEGYSVSREKKESFPLTVTSAQKNPTAFYLCASSTPHGSGANVLTFGAGSRLTVL.

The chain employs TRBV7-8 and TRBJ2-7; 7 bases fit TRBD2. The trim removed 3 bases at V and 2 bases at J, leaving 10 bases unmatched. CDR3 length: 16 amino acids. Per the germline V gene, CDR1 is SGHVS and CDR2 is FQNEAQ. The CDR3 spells CASSFGREGTTYEQYF. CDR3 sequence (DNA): TGTGCCAGCAGCTTTGGGAGGGAGGGAACTACCTACGAGCAGTACTTC.

The CDR3 DNA is TGTGCCAGCAGGGGACAACATAGCACTGAAGCTTTCTTT. Its translation is CASRGQHSTEAFF. This chain links TRBV6-5 with TRBJ1-1, with TRBD1 as a possible D gene (6 bases). Germline assignment: CDR1 MNHEY and CDR2 SVGAGI. V lost 6 bases, J lost 4 bases, and 12 bases lay in between. The CDR3 totals 13 residues.

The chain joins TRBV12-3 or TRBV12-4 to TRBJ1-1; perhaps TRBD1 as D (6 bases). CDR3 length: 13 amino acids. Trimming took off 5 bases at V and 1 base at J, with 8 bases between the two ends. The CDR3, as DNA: TGTGCCAGCAGTATACAGGGGAACACTGAAGCTTTCTTT. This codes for CASSIQGNTEAFF.

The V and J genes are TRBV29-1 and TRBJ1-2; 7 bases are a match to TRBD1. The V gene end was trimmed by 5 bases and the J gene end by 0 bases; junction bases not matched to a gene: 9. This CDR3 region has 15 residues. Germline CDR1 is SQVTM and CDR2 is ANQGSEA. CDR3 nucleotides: TGCAGCGTTAAACCGACAGGGACCTCTAACTATGGCTACACCTTC. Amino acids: CSVKPTGTSNYGYTF.

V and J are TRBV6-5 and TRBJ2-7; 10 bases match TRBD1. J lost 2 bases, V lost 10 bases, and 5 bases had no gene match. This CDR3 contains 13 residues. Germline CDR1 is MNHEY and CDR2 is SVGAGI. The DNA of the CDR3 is TGTGCCACTAAAGACAGGGGGCCCTACGAGCAGTACTTC. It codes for CATKDRGPYEQYF.

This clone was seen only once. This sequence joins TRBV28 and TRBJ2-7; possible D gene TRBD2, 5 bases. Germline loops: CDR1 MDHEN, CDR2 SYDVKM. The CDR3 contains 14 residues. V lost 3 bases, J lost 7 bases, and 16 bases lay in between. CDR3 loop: CASSLIGPPGEQYF. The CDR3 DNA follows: TGTGCCAGCAGTTTGATAGGGCCCCCGGGAGAGCAGTACTTC. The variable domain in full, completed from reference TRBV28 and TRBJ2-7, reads DVKVTQSSRYLVKRTGEKVFLECVQDMDHENMFWYRQDPGLGLRLIYFSYDVKMKEKGDIPEGYSVSREKKERFSLILESASTNQTSMYLCASSLIGPPGEQYFGPGTRLTVT.

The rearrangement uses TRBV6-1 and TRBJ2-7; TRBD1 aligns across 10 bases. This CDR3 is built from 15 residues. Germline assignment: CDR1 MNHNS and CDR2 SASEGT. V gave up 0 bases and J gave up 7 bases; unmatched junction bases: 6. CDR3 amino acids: CASSEAATGGSEQYF. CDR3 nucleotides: TGTGCCAGCAGTGAAGCCGCGACAGGGGGCTCAGAGCAGTACTTC.

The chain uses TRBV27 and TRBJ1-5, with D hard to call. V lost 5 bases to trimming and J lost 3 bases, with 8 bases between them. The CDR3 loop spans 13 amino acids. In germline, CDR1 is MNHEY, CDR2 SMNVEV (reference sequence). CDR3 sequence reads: CASSLGTNQPQHF. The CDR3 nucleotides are TGTGCCAGCAGTCTCGGTACCAATCAGCCCCAGCATTTT.

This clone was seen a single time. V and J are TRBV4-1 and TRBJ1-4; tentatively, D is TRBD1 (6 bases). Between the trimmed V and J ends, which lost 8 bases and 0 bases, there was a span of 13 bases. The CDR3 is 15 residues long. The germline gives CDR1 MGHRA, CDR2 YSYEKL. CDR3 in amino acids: CASGIRDTTNEKLFF. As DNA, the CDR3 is TGCGCCAGCGGCATACGGGACACAACTAATGAAAAACTGTTTTTT.

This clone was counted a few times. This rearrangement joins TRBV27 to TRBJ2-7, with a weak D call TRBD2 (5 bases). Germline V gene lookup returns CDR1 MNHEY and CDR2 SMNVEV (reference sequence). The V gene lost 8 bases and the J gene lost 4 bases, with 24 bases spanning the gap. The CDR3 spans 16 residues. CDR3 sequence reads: CASASLSGKGAYEQYF. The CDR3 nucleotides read TGTGCCAGCGCTTCCCTAAGTGGAAAGGGAGCTTACGAGCAGTACTTC.

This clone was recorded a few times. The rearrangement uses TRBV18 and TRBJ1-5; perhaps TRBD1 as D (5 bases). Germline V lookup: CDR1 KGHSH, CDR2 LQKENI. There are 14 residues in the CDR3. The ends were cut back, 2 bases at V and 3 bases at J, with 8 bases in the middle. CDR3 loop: CASSPSTANQPQHF. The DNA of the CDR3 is TGTGCCAGCTCACCATCGACAGCCAATCAGCCCCAGCATTTT.

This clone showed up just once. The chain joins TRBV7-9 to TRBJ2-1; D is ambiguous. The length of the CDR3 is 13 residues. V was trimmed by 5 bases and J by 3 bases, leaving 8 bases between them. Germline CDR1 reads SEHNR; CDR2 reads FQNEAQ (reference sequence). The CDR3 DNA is TGTGCCAGCAGCGCATCTAGCTACAATGAGCAGTTCTTC. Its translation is CASSASSYNEQFF.

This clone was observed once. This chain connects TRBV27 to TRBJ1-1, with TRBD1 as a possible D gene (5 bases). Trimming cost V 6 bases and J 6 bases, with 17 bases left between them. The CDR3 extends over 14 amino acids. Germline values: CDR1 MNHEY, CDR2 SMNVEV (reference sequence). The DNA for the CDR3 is TGTGCCAGCAGACCCGGGGGGGGAAGGGCTGAAGCTTTCTTT. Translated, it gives CASRPGGGRAEAFF.

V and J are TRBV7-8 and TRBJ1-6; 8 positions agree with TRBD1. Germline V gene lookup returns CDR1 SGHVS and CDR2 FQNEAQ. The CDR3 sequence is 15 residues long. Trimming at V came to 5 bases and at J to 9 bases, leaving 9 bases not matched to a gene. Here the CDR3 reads CASSLQGAGGSPLHF. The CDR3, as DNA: TGTGCCAGCAGCCTTCAGGGGGCAGGCGGTTCACCCCTCCACTTT.

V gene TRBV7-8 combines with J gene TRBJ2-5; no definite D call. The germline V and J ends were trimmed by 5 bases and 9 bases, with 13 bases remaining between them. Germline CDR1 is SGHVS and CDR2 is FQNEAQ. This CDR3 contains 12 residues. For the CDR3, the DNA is TGTGCCAGCAGCCCCCAGGCGCCCGCCCAGTACTTC. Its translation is CASSPQAPAQYF.

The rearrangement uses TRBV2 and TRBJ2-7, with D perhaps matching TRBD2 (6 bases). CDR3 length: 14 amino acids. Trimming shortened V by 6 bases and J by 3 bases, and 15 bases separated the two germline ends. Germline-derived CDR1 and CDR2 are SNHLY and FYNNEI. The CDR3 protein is CASSAGPRIYEQYF. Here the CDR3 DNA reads TGTGCCAGCAGCGCGGGACCGAGGATCTACGAGCAGTACTTC.

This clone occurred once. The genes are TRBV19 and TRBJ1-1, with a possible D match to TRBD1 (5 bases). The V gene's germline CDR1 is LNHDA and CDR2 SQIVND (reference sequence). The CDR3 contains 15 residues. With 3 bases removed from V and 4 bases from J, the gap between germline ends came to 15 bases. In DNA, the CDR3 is TGTGCCAGTAGTATTGGTAATTCGGGGGGCACTGAAGCTTTCTTT. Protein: CASSIGNSGGTEAFF.

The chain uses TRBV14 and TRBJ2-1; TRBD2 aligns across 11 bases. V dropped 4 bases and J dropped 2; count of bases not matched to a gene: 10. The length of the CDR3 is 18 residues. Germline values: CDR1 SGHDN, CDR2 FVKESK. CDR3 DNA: TGTGCCAGCAGCCTTTCCTCGCTAGCGGGGGGAACCTACAATGAGCAGTTCTTC. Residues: CASSLSSLAGGTYNEQFF.

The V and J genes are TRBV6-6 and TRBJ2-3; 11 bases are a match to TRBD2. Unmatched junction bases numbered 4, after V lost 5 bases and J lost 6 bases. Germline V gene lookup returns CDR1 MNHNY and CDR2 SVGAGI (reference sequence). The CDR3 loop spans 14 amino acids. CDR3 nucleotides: TGTGCCAGCAGTCTTCGGACTAGCGGGGATACGCAGTATTTT. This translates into CASSLRTSGDTQYF.